A single sample is the source of the 30 T cell receptor beta chains below, sequenced in a study of T-cell reconstitution after alpha-beta-depleted transplantation in children. During its preparation, the TCRbeta library received unique molecular identifiers. Via MiXCR, TCRdb re-called the PCR reads, giving one row per CDR3 protein. The sample has roughly 280,000 distinct CDR3 sequences, 11% seen once. The specimen comprised peripheral blood, sampled 180 days after TCRalphabeta/CD19-depleted stem cell transplant. The receptor source for this set is a male patient between 2 and 10 years old who had a stem cell transplant for chronic granulomatous disease, so the T cells may come from the graft donor.

This clonotype has ten or more counts. The chain has TRBV27 and TRBJ2-5; D not certain. Between the trimmed V and J ends, which lost 9 bases and 5 bases, there was a span of 16 bases. The CDR3 is made up of 13 amino acids. The germline gives CDR1 MNHEY, CDR2 SMNVEV (reference sequence). Here the CDR3 reads CARIIRLGETQYF. In DNA, the CDR3 is TGTGCCAGGATTATCCGTTTGGGGGAGACCCAGTACTTC.

This clonotype was recorded many times. The CDR3 DNA is TGTGCCAGCAGTTTCACCCGGGACAGGTCTGAGCAGTTCTTC. It yields the protein CASSFTRDRSEQFF. The genes are TRBV12-3 or TRBV12-4 and TRBJ2-1; 8 bases are shared with TRBD1. The J segment lost 9 bases and the V segment lost 3 bases, leaving 7 bases of the junction unmatched. The CDR3 extends over 14 amino acids.

This clonotype was recorded at least ten times. The chain employs TRBV19 and TRBJ1-2, with no clear D. V was clipped by 5 bases and J by 4 bases, with 17 bases between them. The germline V gene has CDR1 LNHDA and CDR2 SQIVND (reference sequence). This CDR3 comprises 15 residues. The CDR3 DNA is TGTGCCAGTAGTCCCTCCGAGACGAATCGCTATGGCTACACCTTC. This gives the protein CASSPSETNRYGYTF.

This clonotype was counted ten times or more. V usage is TRBV27 and J usage is TRBJ2-1; a weak D match, TRBD1 (6 bases). This CDR3 comprises 13 residues. Germline loops: CDR1 MNHEY, CDR2 SMNVEV (reference sequence). Trimming left V 10 bases short and J 5 bases short, with 15 bases between. CDR3 nucleotides: TGTGCCACCTCCCGGACAGCCCACAATGAGCAGTTCTTC. Protein: CATSRTAHNEQFF.

There are many counts of this clonotype. The V and J genes are TRBV5-1 and TRBJ2-7; TRBD1 agrees at 11 bases. The germline V gene has CDR1 SGHRS and CDR2 YFSETQ. CDR3 length: 17 residues. Trimming at V came to 0 bases and at J to 3 bases, leaving 8 bases not matched to a gene. The CDR3 DNA reads TGCGCCAGCAGCTTGGCCACCGGGACAGGGGGTTTCTACGAGCAGTACTTC. It codes for CASSLATGTGGFYEQYF.

This clonotype was found a few times. V usage is TRBV7-9 and J usage is TRBJ1-2; weak D call: TRBD1 (5 bases). The length of the CDR3 is 14 residues. Germline V lookup: CDR1 SEHNR, CDR2 FQNEAQ (reference sequence). V shed 5 bases and J shed 8 bases, with 18 bases lying between them. The CDR3 coding sequence is TGTGCCAGCAGCCTTCGGGACGGCCGCTACGGCTACACCTTC. Its translation: CASSLRDGRYGYTF.

The rearrangement joins TRBV20-1 to TRBJ2-7, with 8 bases matching TRBD2. The CDR3 extends over 13 amino acids. V gave up 6 bases and J gave up 0 bases; unmatched junction bases: 4. Per the germline V gene, CDR1 is DFQATT and CDR2 is SNEGSKA (reference sequence). As DNA, the CDR3 is TGCAGTGCCACAGCGGGGGTCTCCTACGAGCAGTACTTC. Translation: CSATAGVSYEQYF.

This clonotype occurred many times. V gene TRBV29-1 combines with J gene TRBJ1-2; 9 bases are shared with TRBD1. J was trimmed by 5 bases and V by 5 bases; bases with no gene match: 6. The CDR3 has 13 amino acids. Per germline, CDR1 SQVTM and CDR2 ANQGSEA. The CDR3, as DNA: TGCAGCGTTCCGACAGGGGGGGGATATGGCTACACCTTC. It codes for CSVPTGGGYGYTF.

This clonotype was seen a few times. V gene TRBV12-3 or TRBV12-4 combines with J gene TRBJ2-5; TRBD1 matches at 9 bases. After removal of 6 bases from V and 0 bases from J, the junction contained 17 bases not matched to a gene. This CDR3 comprises 19 residues. The CDR3 bases are TGTGCCAGCAGCCCTTCCCACAGGGGGCTTAACAATTACCAAGAGACCCAGTACTTC. Translating it yields CASSPSHRGLNNYQETQYF.

Of note for this clonotype: This may be a read error: a much more frequent sequence differs by one nucleotide. This chain connects TRBV4-3 to TRBJ2-7, with D tentatively TRBD2 (6 bases). The germline CDR1 and CDR2 sequences are LGHNA and YSLEER. Trimming stripped 0 bases from V and 2 bases from J, with 14 bases between. CDR3 length: 16 amino acids. The CDR3 loop reads CASSQEHSGRTYEQYF. The CDR3 DNA follows: TGCGCCAGCAGCCAAGAACACAGTGGGAGGACCTACGAGCAGTACTTC.

Ten or more counts support this clonotype. This chain uses TRBV6-5 with TRBJ1-5, with D tentatively TRBD1 (6 bases). The V gene's germline CDR1 is MNHEY and CDR2 SVGAGI. CDR3 size: 15 residues. With 0 bases removed from V and 8 bases from J, the gap between germline ends came to 14 bases. Here the CDR3 reads CASSYSRGGGEPQHF. The CDR3 region has the DNA TGTGCCAGCAGTTACTCAAGGGGGGGCGGAGAGCCCCAGCATTTT.

Ten or more counts support this clonotype. The V gene is TRBV11-2, the J gene TRBJ2-4, with a possible D match to TRBD2 (5 bases). The CDR3 runs to 16 residues. Germline CDR1 and CDR2: SGHAT and FQNNGV. V was pared by 1 base and J by 4 bases, with 14 bases between. The CDR3 reads CASSLARGSWKNIQYF. The DNA for the CDR3 is TGTGCCAGCAGCTTAGCGCGAGGGAGTTGGAAAAACATTCAGTACTTC.

This clonotype was recorded only once. A clone one base away is much larger, so this may be a read error. This rearrangement joins TRBV12-3 or TRBV12-4 to TRBJ2-3, with TRBD2 matching 7 bases. The CDR3 is 19 amino acids. CDR3: CTSSPHVCSGGRSTDTQYF. DNA of the CDR3: TGTACCAGCAGTCCCCACGTCTGCAGCGGCGGGAGAAGCACAGATACGCAGTATTTT.

This clonotype came up many times. The chain employs TRBV5-1 and TRBJ2-1; 7 nucleotides align to TRBD1. Germline V gives CDR1 SGHRS, CDR2 YFSETQ. V lost 0 bases to trimming and J lost 5 bases; unmatched junction nucleotides: 11. The CDR3 contains 17 residues. The CDR3 sequence: CASSLGGRQGYNNEQFF. CDR3 nucleotide sequence: TGCGCCAGCAGCTTGGGGGGCCGACAGGGTTATAACAATGAGCAGTTCTTC.

This clonotype was observed at least ten times. This chain connects TRBV15 to TRBJ1-4, with TRBD1 matching 7 bases. The J segment lost 2 bases and the V segment lost 1 base, leaving 1 base of the junction unmatched. CDR1 LNHNV and CDR2 YYDKDF come from the germline V gene (reference sequence). CDR3 size: 15 residues. The CDR3 loop reads CATSRGGGTNEKLFF. CDR3 nucleotide sequence: TGTGCCACCAGCAGAGGAGGGGGCACTAATGAAAAACTGTTTTTT.

This clonotype was seen more than once but under ten times. The chain employs TRBV29-1 and TRBJ1-1; 7 bases line up with TRBD1. V gave up 4 bases and J gave up 1 base; unmatched junction bases: 6. Germline CDR1 SQVTM, CDR2 ANQGSEA. The CDR3 is 14 amino acids. CDR3 residues: CSVGSTGRNTEAFF. In nucleotides, the CDR3 is TGCAGCGTTGGATCGACAGGGAGGAACACTGAAGCTTTCTTT.

In its sample, this clonotype was seen many times. The chain is built from TRBV29-1 and TRBJ1-2; 8 bases fit TRBD1. V gave up 5 bases and J gave up 1 base; unmatched junction bases: 3. Germline V CDR1 and CDR2: SQVTM, ANQGSEA. The CDR3 length is 13 residues. CDR3 protein: CSVIGQGNYGYTF. Written as DNA, the CDR3 is TGCAGCGTTATTGGACAGGGTAACTATGGCTACACCTTC. Full variable domain (missing parts from reference TRBV29-1 and TRBJ1-2): SAVISQKPSRDICQRGTSLTIQCQVDSQVTMMFWYRQQPGQSLTLIATANQGSEATYESGFVIDKFPISRPNLTFSTLTVSNMSPEDSSIYLCSVIGQGNYGYTFGSGTRLTVV.

This clonotype showed up just a few times. The V call is TRBV19, the J call TRBJ1-2; D remains ambiguous. CDR3 length: 14 amino acids. V lost 3 bases, J lost 10 bases, and 18 bases lay in between. Germline V gene data show CDR1 as LNHDA and CDR2 as SQIVND (reference sequence). This chain's CDR3 is CASSILPTGPDYTF. CDR3 DNA sequence: TGTGCCAGTAGTATCCTCCCTACGGGTCCTGACTACACCTTC.

About this clonotype itself: This may be a read error: a much more frequent sequence differs by one nucleotide. V and J are TRBV7-2 and TRBJ2-7, with 9 bases aligning to TRBD2. This CDR3 has 17 residues. Germline lookup yields CDR1 SGHTA and CDR2 FQGNSA. After removal of 4 bases from V and 2 bases from J, the junction contained 12 bases not matched to a gene. CDR3 DNA sequence: TGTGCCAGCAGCTCCCTTCTAGCGGGAAGCAACCCCTACGAGCAGTACTTC. Amino acid sequence: CASSSLLAGSNPYEQYF.

Details on this clonotype: Since no conserved phenylalanine or tryptophan closes the CDR3, a read error is the likely cause. V is TRBV6-4 and J is TRBJ2-1; 12 nucleotides align to TRBD2. The germline gives CDR1 MRHNA, CDR2 SNTAGT. This CDR3 spans 17 amino acids. The CDR3: CASNDTTSGSHYNEQFL. The DNA of the CDR3 is TGTGCCAGCAATGACACGACTAGCGGGAGTCACTACAATGAGCAGTTCCTC.

A word on this clonotype: Being one base from a much bigger clone, this may be a read error. V gene TRBV12-3 or TRBV12-4 combines with J gene TRBJ2-1, with TRBD2 identical over 14 bases. The CDR3 contains 15 residues. V shed 4 bases, J shed 7 bases, and the junction held 3 bases outside the gene matches. CDR3 sequence reads: CASSSGLAGENEQFF. For the CDR3, the DNA is TGTGCCAGCAGTTCGGGACTAGCGGGAGAAAATGAGCAGTTCTTC.

This clonotype was counted only a few times. The genes are TRBV6-1 and TRBJ1-1, with D hard to call. Germline V gene data show CDR1 as MNHNS and CDR2 as SASEGT. This CDR3 contains 12 residues. The V and J ends lost 5 bases and 6 bases respectively, with 10 bases between them. CDR3 protein: CASSPQMAEAFF. DNA for the CDR3: TGTGCCAGCAGTCCCCAGATGGCTGAAGCTTTCTTT.

This clonotype was found many times. The chain has TRBV5-1 and TRBJ1-4, with D tentatively TRBD1 (5 bases). Trimming removed 0 bases from V and 8 bases from J, with 11 bases in between. This CDR3 is built from 14 residues. Germline CDR1 SGHRS, CDR2 YFSETQ. CDR3 nucleotides: TGCGCCAGCAGCTTGGAGGGGTTACGGGAAAAACTGTTTTTT. This codes for CASSLEGLREKLFF. Full variable domain (missing parts from reference TRBV5-1 and TRBJ1-4): KAGVTQTPRYLIKTRGQQVTLSCSPISGHRSVSWYQQTPGQGLQFLFEYFSETQRNKGNFPGRFSGRQFSNSRSEMNVSTLELGDSALYLCASSLEGLREKLFFGSGTQLSVL.

This clonotype was seen repeatedly, ten times or more. V is TRBV10-3 and J is TRBJ1-2; D is ambiguous. The germline V gene has CDR1 ENHRY and CDR2 SYGVKD. The CDR3 is 12 amino acids. Trimming took 1 base from V and 7 from J, leaving 7 bases between them. The CDR3 spells CAISEFESGYTF. The CDR3 bases are TGTGCCATCAGTGAGTTCGAGAGTGGCTACACCTTC.

This clonotype was recorded a few times. The rearrangement links TRBV28 to TRBJ2-5; 7 bases fit TRBD2. Germline V gene lookup returns CDR1 MDHEN and CDR2 SYDVKM. There are 16 residues in the CDR3. V gave up 7 bases and J gave up 7 bases; unmatched junction bases: 18. CDR3 loop: CASTKKGGNRPMTQYF. The CDR3 DNA sequence: TGTGCCAGCACCAAAAAGGGAGGGAACAGGCCAATGACCCAGTACTTC.

Remarks on this clonotype: This may arise from a read error, as a much more abundant clone is one base away. This chain links TRBV20-1 with TRBJ2-3, with TRBD2 matching over 9 bases. Germline CDR1 and CDR2: DFQATT and SNEGSKA (reference sequence). The J segment lost 2 bases and the V segment lost 2 bases, leaving 2 bases of the junction unmatched. CDR3 length equals 14 residues. This CDR3 reads CSARSSGNTDTQYF. In DNA, the CDR3 is TGCAGTGCTAGATCTAGCGGGAACACAGATACGCAGTATTTT.

This clonotype was picked up many times. This chain joins TRBV12-3 or TRBV12-4 and TRBJ2-7, with 11 bases identical to TRBD2. The CDR3 totals 15 residues. V lost 6 bases, J lost 7 bases, and 11 bases stayed unmatched. The CDR3 protein is CASSRYSGRAGEQYF. CDR3 DNA sequence: TGTGCCAGCAGCCGTTATAGCGGGAGGGCCGGGGAGCAGTACTTC.

This clonotype showed up many times. The chain recombines TRBV4-3 with TRBJ2-1; maybe TRBD2 (6 bases). The CDR3 is 15 residues long. Germline assignment: CDR1 LGHNA and CDR2 YSLEER. V was clipped by 1 base and J by 5 bases, with 12 bases between them. CDR3: CASSQGTSRNNEQFF. The CDR3 DNA follows: TGCGCCAGCAGCCAAGGAACTAGCCGAAACAATGAGCAGTTCTTC.

This clonotype was seen ten or more times. The chain links TRBV5-5 to TRBJ2-5; 10 bases line up with TRBD2. This CDR3 spans 18 amino acids. J lost 2 bases, V lost 0 bases, and 10 bases had no gene match. The germline V gene has CDR1 SGHKS and CDR2 YYEKEE (reference sequence). This chain's CDR3 is CASSLDVLAGVEQETQYF. For the CDR3, the DNA is TGTGCCAGCAGCTTGGACGTCCTAGCGGGGGTCGAACAAGAGACCCAGTACTTC.

This clonotype appeared many times. CDR3 in amino acids: CASSSPSGTQYF. The DNA for the CDR3 is TGTGCCAGCAGTTCACCTTCGGGTACGCAGTATTTT. The chain is built from TRBV12-3 or TRBV12-4 and TRBJ2-3; D not resolved. The V gene lost 4 bases and the J gene lost 8 bases, with 10 bases spanning the gap. This CDR3 spans 12 amino acids.